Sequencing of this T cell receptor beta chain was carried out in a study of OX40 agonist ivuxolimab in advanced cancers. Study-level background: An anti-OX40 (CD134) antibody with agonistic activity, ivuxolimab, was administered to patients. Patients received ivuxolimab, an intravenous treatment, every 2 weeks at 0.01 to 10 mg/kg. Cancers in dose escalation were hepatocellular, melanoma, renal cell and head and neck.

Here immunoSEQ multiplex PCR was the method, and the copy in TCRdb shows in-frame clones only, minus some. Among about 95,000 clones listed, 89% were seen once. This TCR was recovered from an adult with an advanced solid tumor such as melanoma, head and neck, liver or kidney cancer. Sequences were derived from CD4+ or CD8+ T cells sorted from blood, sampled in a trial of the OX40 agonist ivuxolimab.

This chain's CDR3 is CASSRLAIDTGELFF. The DNA for the CDR3 is TGTGCCAGCTCTCGACTAGCGATAGACACCGGGGAGCTGTTTTTT. This chain uses TRBV27 with TRBJ2-2; 8 bases align to TRBD2. The V segment lost 8 bases and the J segment 3 bases; nucleotides outside the gene matches: 8. The V gene's germline CDR1 is MNHEY and CDR2 SMNVEV (reference sequence). The CDR3 totals 15 residues.